The clone carrying this TCR beta chain has just a few counts. Its antigen is unknown. TCRdb independently ran MiXCR on the 5' RACE reads; one entry per CDR3 protein. The sample has approximately 7,600 distinct CDR3 sequences, 14% seen once; the top ten hold 7.5% to 10%. This entry comes from a study of spatial heterogeneity in lung cancer. The overall study: Alpha-chain sequences were consistently detected in smaller numbers than beta-chain sequences.

Study-wide results and caveats: Tumors with more nonsynonymous mutations had more expanded intratumoral alpha and beta TCRs.

As to time point: sample taken at primary tumor resection. Trimming took off 5 bases at V and 6 bases at J, with 25 bases between the two ends. There are 17 residues in the CDR3. This TCR was recovered from a female donor with early-stage non-small cell lung cancer. The starting material was lung tumor tissue, obtained at surgery. This rearrangement joins TRBV12-3 or TRBV12-4 to TRBJ1-1; maybe TRBD1 (6 bases). The CDR3 region is CASSVSGARMDLSEAFF. Here the CDR3 DNA reads TGTGCCAGCAGTGTCTCGGGGGCGCGGATGGATTTGTCTGAAGCTTTCTTT.